Here is one T cell receptor (beta chain) with its context. Its antigen remains unknown. These data are taken from a study of shared clonotypes between healthy human individuals. Findings and limits, study-wide: Generation probability values for non-shared clonotypes were lower than those for clonotypes shared by all four donors. Although depth was large, rarefaction showed that sequencing of the sorted subsets was incomplete. Naive subsets, compared against memory subsets, generally had larger estimated richness values.

Here immunoSEQ multiplex PCR was the method, and the copy in TCRdb shows in-frame clones only, minus some. This sample carries 2 million to 3 million clones, 93% of them seen once, and the ten largest clones take about 0.39%. The CDR3 runs 14 residues. Trimming removed 4 bases at V and 3 bases at J, with 10 bases between. Per germline, CDR1 MNHEY and CDR2 SMNVEV (reference sequence). The sequence was obtained from a man between 18 and 35 years old in good health. Some clones in this sample may be carry-over from other donors' samples. The material sequenced was naive CD4+ T cells from PBMCs. Subset defined: CD45RA+ positively selected. V usage is TRBV27 and J usage is TRBJ1-5, with D perhaps matching TRBD1 (5 bases). CDR3 DNA: TGTGCCAGCAGTTCCCGGGGCAACAATCAGCCCCAGCATTTT. As protein: CASSSRGNNQPQHF.